This passage covers 20 T cell receptor beta chains from one sample sequenced in a study of technical replicates of blood from a few donors. Sequenced by immunoSEQ multiplex PCR; TCRdb stores in-frame clones only, minus some. The repertoire holds roughly 68,000 clones, with about 97% as singletons. The sample taken for sequencing was T cells isolated from PBMCs. These receptors came from a human donor in good health.

This clone was seen once. J is TRBJ2-7 and V is TRBV5-1, with 9 bases aligning to TRBD1. Germline assignment: CDR1 SGHRS and CDR2 YFSETQ. J lost 0 bases, V lost 4 bases, and 2 bases had no gene match. The CDR3 consists of 14 residues. The CDR3 is CASSGQGTSYEQYF. DNA for the CDR3: TGCGCCAGCAGCGGACAGGGGACCTCCTACGAGCAGTACTTC. Together with reference TRBV5-1 and TRBJ2-7, the CDR3 gives the full variable domain: KAGVTQTPRYLIKTRGQQVTLSCSPISGHRSVSWYQQTPGQGLQFLFEYFSETQRNKGNFPGRFSGRQFSNSRSEMNVSTLELGDSALYLCASSGQGTSYEQYFGPGTRLTVT.

The chain employs TRBV7-8 and TRBJ1-1; D may be TRBD1 (6 bases). Germline V gene sequence: CDR1 SGHVS, CDR2 FQNEAQ. V was trimmed by 4 bases and J by 1 base, leaving 10 bases between them. CDR3 length: 14 amino acids. The CDR3 region has the DNA TGTGCCAGCAGCTCCAACAGGGAGAACACTGAAGCTTTCTTT. It is translated as CASSSNRENTEAFF.

The chain joins TRBV5-8 to TRBJ2-1; a possible D gene is TRBD1 (5 bases). Germline V gene lookup returns CDR1 SGHTS and CDR2 YDEGEE. V was shortened by 2 bases and J by 5 bases, with 11 bases between the two germline ends. This CDR3 has 14 residues. CDR3 region: CASSFRAYNNEQFF. The CDR3 bases are TGTGCCAGCAGCTTCAGGGCGTATAACAATGAGCAGTTCTTC.

The rearrangement links TRBV9 to TRBJ1-4; D call uncertain. The CDR3 extends over 12 amino acids. Per the germline V gene, CDR1 is SGDLS and CDR2 is YYNGEE. V was shortened by 4 bases and J by 12 bases, with 13 bases between the two germline ends. The CDR3 nucleotides read TGTGCCAGCAGCCCAAGTGGAGAGGAACTGTTTTTT. Its protein product is CASSPSGEELFF.

This clone showed up just once. The chain links TRBV28 to TRBJ2-7; the match to TRBD2 covers 7 bases. The CDR3 is 16 amino acids. Unmatched junction bases numbered 13, after V lost 6 bases and J lost 2 bases. Germline loops: CDR1 MDHEN, CDR2 SYDVKM. CDR3: CASRGGLSSGTYEQYF. CDR3 DNA: TGTGCCAGCAGGGGTGGTCTATCTAGCGGAACCTACGAGCAGTACTTC.

The chain is built from TRBV28 and TRBJ1-5, with 8 bases lining up with TRBD1. Germline trimming cut 3 bases from V and 7 bases from J; bases unmatched to any gene: 11. CDR1 and CDR2 from the germline V gene are MDHEN and SYDVKM. The CDR3 length is 16 residues. The chain's CDR3 is CASSFWTGKPEQPQHF. The CDR3 nucleotides are TGTGCCAGCAGTTTTTGGACAGGGAAACCCGAACAGCCCCAGCATTTT.

This clone was found once. The V call is TRBV30, the J call TRBJ1-1; D might be TRBD1 (6 bases). Germline V lookup: CDR1 GTSNPN, CDR2 SVGIG (reference sequence). This CDR3 comprises 17 residues. V was trimmed by 1 base and J by 5 bases, leaving 23 bases between them. CDR3 sequence: CAWSAVGGRGITTEAFF. The CDR3 nucleotides are TGTGCCTGGAGTGCAGTAGGCGGTAGGGGGATCACAACTGAAGCTTTCTTT.

The V call is TRBV28, the J call TRBJ1-2; D gene uncertain. The CDR3 contains 11 residues. The germline gives CDR1 MDHEN, CDR2 SYDVKM. V dropped 4 bases and J dropped 7 bases, with 7 bases sitting between them. The DNA for the CDR3 is TGTGCCAGCAGTTGGAGGGCTGGCTACACCTTC. Encoded protein: CASSWRAGYTF.

The rearrangement links TRBV7-8 to TRBJ2-1; 7 bases fit TRBD1. The V and J ends lost 7 bases and 7 bases, in that order; junction bases with no gene match: 10. This CDR3 spans 14 amino acids. Germline CDR1 and CDR2: SGHVS and FQNEAQ. The CDR3 DNA reads as TGTGCCAGCATCCATACAACACAGGGGAATGAGCAGTTCTTC. It is translated as CASIHTTQGNEQFF. Looking up the rest from reference TRBV7-8 and TRBJ2-1 gives the full variable domain: GAGVSQSPRYKVAKRGQDVALRCDPISGHVSLFWYQQALGQGPEFLTYFQNEAQLDKSGLPSDRFFAERPEGSVSTLKIQRTQQEDSAVYLCASIHTTQGNEQFFGPGTRLTVL.

V usage is TRBV5-8 and J usage is TRBJ2-7; possibly TRBD1 for D (6 bases). The CDR3 contains 13 residues. V lost 2 bases and J lost 7, with 13 bases in between. Germline V gives CDR1 SGHTS, CDR2 YDEGEE. CDR3 nucleotides: TGTGCCAGCAGCTTTATGGGGGCGCGGGAGCAGTACTTC. Amino acids: CASSFMGAREQYF.

The V and J genes are TRBV5-1 and TRBJ2-2; D is ambiguous. Trimming took off 0 bases at V and 10 bases at J, with 7 bases between the two ends. The germline V gene encodes CDR1 SGHRS and CDR2 YFSETQ. The CDR3 has 12 amino acids. CDR3 sequence reads: CASSLGHPELFF. The CDR3 nucleotides read TGCGCCAGCAGCTTGGGGCATCCGGAGCTGTTTTTT.

This rearrangement joins TRBV27 to TRBJ2-1; TRBD2 aligns across 7 bases. Trimming took 2 bases from V and 2 from J; bases not matched to a gene: 3. CDR1 is MNHEY, CDR2 SMNVEV, per germline (reference sequence). The CDR3 is 15 residues long. The CDR3: CASSLASGPYNEQFF. As DNA, the CDR3 is TGTGCCAGCAGTTTAGCTAGCGGCCCCTACAATGAGCAGTTCTTC.

This chain connects TRBV6-5 to TRBJ2-1; 7 nucleotides match TRBD1. This CDR3 comprises 11 residues. Germline CDR1 and CDR2: MNHEY and SVGAGI. The J segment lost 11 bases and the V segment lost 10 bases, leaving 8 bases of the junction unmatched. The CDR3 DNA reads as TGTGCCACCTCTCCAGGGGGACAGCAGTTCTTC. This translates into CATSPGGQQFF.

The genes are TRBV19 and TRBJ2-7; possibly TRBD2 for D (5 bases). This CDR3 has 14 residues. The germline V and J ends were trimmed by 5 bases and 5 bases, with 16 bases remaining between them. The germline V gene has CDR1 LNHDA and CDR2 SQIVND (reference sequence). DNA of the CDR3: TGTGCCAGTAGTTATTACCGGGGAAGCGACGAGCAGTACTTC. Its translation: CASSYYRGSDEQYF.

The table lists this clone with a count of one. V gene TRBV5-8 combines with J gene TRBJ1-5, with 7 positions matching TRBD1. The CDR3 spans 13 residues. Trimming removed 3 bases from V and 5 bases from J; junction bases left unmatched: 2. Looked up from germline, CDR1 is SGHTS and CDR2 is YDEGEE. The CDR3 sequence is CASSYRGDQPQHF. DNA for the CDR3: TGTGCCAGCAGCTACAGGGGAGATCAGCCCCAGCATTTT.

The chain uses TRBV7-2 and TRBJ1-2, with 10 nucleotides matching TRBD1. The V segment lost 5 bases and the J segment 4 bases; nucleotides outside the gene matches: 16. Germline V CDR1 and CDR2: SGHTA, FQGNSA. The CDR3 covers 18 residues. The CDR3 is CASSPILGDRGRGYGYTF. As DNA, the CDR3 is TGTGCCAGCAGCCCTATCTTAGGAGACAGGGGGCGCGGCTATGGCTACACCTTC.

The genes are TRBV19 and TRBJ1-4; maybe TRBD1 (5 bases). The CDR3 spans 15 residues. The V gene's germline CDR1 is LNHDA and CDR2 SQIVND (reference sequence). V was pared by 2 bases and J by 4 bases, with 11 bases between. The CDR3 protein is CASSITGAFNEKLFF. In DNA form, the CDR3 reads TGTGCCAGTAGTATAACTGGGGCCTTTAATGAAAAACTGTTTTTT.

Only a few counts were recorded for this clone. This chain uses TRBV2 with TRBJ2-5; tentatively, D is TRBD1 (5 bases). V was shortened by 8 bases and J by 5 bases, with 15 bases between the two germline ends. The germline V gene encodes CDR1 SNHLY and CDR2 FYNNEI. The CDR3 runs to 13 residues. This CDR3 is CASANFRVETQYF. The CDR3 coding sequence is TGTGCCAGCGCCAATTTCAGGGTTGAGACCCAGTACTTC.

V usage is TRBV6-6 and J usage is TRBJ2-5, with D tentatively TRBD2 (5 bases). The germline gives CDR1 MNHNY, CDR2 SVGAGI (reference sequence). The germline V and J ends were trimmed by 2 bases and 6 bases, with 13 bases remaining between them. This CDR3 region has 14 residues. Here the CDR3 DNA reads TGTGCCAGCAGTTACGGAGGTGGAATGAAGACCCAGTACTTC. Its protein is CASSYGGGMKTQYF.

The gene calls are TRBV4-3 and TRBJ1-5; the match to TRBD1 covers 9 bases. CDR3 length equals 16 residues. The germline V gene encodes CDR1 LGHNA and CDR2 YSLEER. J gave up 5 bases and V 0 bases, and 5 bases lay outside the gene matches. The CDR3 region has the DNA TGCGCCAGCAGCCAAGATTGGACAGGGGAGGATCAGCCCCAGCATTTT. This codes for CASSQDWTGEDQPQHF.